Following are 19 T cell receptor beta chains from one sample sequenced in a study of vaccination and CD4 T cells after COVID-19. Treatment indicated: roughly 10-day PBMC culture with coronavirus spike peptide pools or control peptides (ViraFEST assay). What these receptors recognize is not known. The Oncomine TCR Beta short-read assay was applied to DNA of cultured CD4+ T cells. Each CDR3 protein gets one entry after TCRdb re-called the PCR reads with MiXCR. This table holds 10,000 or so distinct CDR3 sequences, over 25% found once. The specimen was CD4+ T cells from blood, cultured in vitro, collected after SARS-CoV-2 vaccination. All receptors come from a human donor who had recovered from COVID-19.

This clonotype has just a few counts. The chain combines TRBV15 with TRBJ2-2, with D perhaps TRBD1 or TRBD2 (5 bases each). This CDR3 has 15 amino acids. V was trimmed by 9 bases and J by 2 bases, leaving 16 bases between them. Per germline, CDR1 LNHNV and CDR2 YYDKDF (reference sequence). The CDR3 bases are TGTGCCACTACCCGGGCAGGGACCAACACCGGGGAGCTGTTTTTT. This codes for CATTRAGTNTGELFF. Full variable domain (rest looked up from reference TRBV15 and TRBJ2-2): DAMVIQNPRYQVTQFGKPVTLSCSQTLNHNVMYWYQQKSSQAPKLLFHYYDKDFNNEADTPDNFQSRRPNTSFCFLDIRSPGLGDTAMYLCATTRAGTNTGELFFGEGSRLTVL.

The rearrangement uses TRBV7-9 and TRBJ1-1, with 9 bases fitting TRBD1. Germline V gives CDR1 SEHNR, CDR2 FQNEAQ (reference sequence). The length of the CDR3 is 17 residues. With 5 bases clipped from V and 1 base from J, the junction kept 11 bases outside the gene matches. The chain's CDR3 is CASSPPGTGRENTEAFF. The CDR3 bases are TGTGCCAGCAGCCCACCCGGGACAGGGAGGGAGAACACTGAAGCTTTCTTT.

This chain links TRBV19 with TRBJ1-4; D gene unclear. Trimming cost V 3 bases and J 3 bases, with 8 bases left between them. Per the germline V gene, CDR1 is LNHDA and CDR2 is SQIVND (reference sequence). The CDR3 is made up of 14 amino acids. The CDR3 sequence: CASSMHWANEKLFF. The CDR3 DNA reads TGTGCCAGTAGTATGCACTGGGCTAATGAAAAACTGTTTTTT.

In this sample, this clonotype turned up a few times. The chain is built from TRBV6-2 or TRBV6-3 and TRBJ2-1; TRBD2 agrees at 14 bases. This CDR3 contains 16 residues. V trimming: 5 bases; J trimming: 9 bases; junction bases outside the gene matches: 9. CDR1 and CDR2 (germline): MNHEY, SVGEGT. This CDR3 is CASSTSTSGRAFEQFF. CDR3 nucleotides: TGTGCCAGCAGTACATCGACTAGCGGGAGGGCTTTTGAGCAGTTCTTC.

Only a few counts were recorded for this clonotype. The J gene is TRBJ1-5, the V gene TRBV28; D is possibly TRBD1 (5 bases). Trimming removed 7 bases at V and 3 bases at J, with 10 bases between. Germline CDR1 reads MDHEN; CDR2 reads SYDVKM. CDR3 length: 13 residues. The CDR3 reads CASTSTANQPQHF. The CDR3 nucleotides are TGTGCCAGCACCTCGACAGCCAATCAGCCCCAGCATTTT.

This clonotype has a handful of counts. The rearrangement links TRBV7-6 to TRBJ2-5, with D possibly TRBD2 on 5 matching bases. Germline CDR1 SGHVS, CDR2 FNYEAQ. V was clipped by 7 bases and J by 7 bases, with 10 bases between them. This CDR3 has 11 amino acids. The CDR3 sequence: CASTDFGTQYF. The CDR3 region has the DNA TGTGCCAGCACGGACTTTGGGACCCAGTACTTC. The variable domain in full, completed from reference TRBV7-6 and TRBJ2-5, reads GAGVSQSPRYKVTKRGQDVALRCDPISGHVSLYWYRQALGQGPEFLTYFNYEAQQDKSGLPNDRFSAERPEGSISTLTIQRTEQRDSAMYRCASTDFGTQYFGPGTRLLVL.

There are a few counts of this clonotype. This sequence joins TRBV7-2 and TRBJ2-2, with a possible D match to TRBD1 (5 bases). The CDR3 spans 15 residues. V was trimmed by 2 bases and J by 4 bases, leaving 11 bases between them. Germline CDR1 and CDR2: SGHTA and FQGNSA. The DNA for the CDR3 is TGTGCCAGCAGCTTACAGGGCGGTCTCACCGGGGAGCTGTTTTTT. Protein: CASSLQGGLTGELFF.

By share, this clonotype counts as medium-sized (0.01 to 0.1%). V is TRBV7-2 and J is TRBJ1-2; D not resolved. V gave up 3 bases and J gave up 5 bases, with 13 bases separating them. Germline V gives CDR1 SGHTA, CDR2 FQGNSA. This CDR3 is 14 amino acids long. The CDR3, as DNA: TGTGCCAGCAGCTTCGTACAGCCGAGGTATGGCTACACCTTC. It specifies CASSFVQPRYGYTF.

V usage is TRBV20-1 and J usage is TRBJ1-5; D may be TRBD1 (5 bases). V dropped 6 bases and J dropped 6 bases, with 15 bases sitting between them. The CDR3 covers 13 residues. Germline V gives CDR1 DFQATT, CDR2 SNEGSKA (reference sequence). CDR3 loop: CSAGGGFGQPQHF. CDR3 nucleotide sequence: TGCAGTGCCGGGGGGGGTTTTGGTCAGCCCCAGCATTTT.

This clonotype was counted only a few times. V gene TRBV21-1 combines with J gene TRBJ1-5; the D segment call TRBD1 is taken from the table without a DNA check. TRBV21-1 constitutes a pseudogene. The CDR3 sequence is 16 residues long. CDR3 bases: TGTGCCAGCAGCACAAAGGGGAGATGTGGCAATCAGCCCCAGCATTTT. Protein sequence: CASSTKGRCGNQPQHF.

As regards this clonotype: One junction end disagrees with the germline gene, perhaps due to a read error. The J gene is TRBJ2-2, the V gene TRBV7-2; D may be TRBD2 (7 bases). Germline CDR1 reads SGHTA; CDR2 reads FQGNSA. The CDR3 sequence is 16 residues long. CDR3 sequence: CAGSLVGGLGTGELFF. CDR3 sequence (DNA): TGTGCCGGCAGCTTAGTGGGGGGGCTGGGCACCGGGGAGCTGTTTTTT.

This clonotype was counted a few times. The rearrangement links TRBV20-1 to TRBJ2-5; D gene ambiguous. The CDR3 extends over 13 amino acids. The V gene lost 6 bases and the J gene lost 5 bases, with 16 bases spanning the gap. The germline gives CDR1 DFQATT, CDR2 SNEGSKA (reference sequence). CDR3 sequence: CSASGGLWETQYF. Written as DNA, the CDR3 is TGCAGTGCCTCGGGCGGCCTTTGGGAGACCCAGTACTTC.

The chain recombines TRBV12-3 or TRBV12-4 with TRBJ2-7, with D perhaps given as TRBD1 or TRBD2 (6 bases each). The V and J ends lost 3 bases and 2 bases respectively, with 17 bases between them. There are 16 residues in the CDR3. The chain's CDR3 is CASSFSGAKKTYEQYF. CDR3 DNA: TGTGCCAGCAGTTTTTCGGGGGCTAAAAAAACCTACGAGCAGTACTTC.

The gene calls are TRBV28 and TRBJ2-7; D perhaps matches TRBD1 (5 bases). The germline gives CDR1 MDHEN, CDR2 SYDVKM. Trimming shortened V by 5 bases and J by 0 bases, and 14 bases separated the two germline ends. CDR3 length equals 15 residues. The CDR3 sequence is CASSRPDRSSYEQYF. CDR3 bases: TGTGCCAGCAGTCGACCCGACAGAAGCTCCTACGAGCAGTACTTC.

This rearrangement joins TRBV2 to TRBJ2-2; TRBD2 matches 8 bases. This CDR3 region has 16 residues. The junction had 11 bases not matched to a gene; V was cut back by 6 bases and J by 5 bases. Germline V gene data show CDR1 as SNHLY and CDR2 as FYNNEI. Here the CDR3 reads CASRRRAGTRTGELFF. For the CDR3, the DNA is TGTGCCAGCAGGAGGAGGGCAGGGACTAGGACCGGGGAGCTGTTTTTT.

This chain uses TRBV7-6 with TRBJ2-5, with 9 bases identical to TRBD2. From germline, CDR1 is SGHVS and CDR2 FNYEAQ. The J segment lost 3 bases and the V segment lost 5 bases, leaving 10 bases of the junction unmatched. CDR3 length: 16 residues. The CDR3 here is CASSPPIAGAKETQYF. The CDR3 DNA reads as TGTGCCAGCAGCCCACCAATAGCGGGAGCTAAAGAGACCCAGTACTTC.

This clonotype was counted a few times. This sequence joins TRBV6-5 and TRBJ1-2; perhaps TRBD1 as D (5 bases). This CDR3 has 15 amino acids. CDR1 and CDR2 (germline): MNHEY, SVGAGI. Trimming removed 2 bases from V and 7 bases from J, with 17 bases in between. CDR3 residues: CASSYAGRARGGYTF. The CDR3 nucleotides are TGTGCCAGCAGTTACGCTGGCAGGGCGAGGGGTGGCTACACCTTC.

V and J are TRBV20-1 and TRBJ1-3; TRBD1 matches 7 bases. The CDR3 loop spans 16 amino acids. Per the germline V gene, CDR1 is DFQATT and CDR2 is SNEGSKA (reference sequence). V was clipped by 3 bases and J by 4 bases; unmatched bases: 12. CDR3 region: CSASGARGSMGNTIYF. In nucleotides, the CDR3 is TGCAGTGCTAGCGGGGCCAGGGGGTCGATGGGAAACACCATATATTTT.

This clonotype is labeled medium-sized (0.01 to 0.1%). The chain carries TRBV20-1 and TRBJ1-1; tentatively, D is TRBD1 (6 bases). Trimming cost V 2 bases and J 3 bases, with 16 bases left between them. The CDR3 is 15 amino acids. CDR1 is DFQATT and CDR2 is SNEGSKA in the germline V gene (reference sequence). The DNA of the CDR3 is TGCAGTGCTAGACTCCTGGGGGGGGCAGACACTGAAGCTTTCTTT. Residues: CSARLLGGADTEAFF.